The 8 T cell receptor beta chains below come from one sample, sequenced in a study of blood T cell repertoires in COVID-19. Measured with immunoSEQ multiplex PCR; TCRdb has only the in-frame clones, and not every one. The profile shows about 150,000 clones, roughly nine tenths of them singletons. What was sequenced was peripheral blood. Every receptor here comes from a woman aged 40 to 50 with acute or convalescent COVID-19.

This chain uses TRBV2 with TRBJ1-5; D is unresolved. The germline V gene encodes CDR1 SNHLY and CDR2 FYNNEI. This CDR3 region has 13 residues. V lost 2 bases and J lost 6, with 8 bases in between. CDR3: CASSEWGGQPQHF. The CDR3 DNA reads TGTGCCAGCAGTGAATGGGGAGGTCAGCCCCAGCATTTT. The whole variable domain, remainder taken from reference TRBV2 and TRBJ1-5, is EPEVTQTPSHQVTQMGQEVILRCVPISNHLYFYWYRQILGQKVEFLVSFYNNEISEKSEIFDDQFSVERPDGSNFTLKIRSTKLEDSAMYFCASSEWGGQPQHFGDGTRLSIL.

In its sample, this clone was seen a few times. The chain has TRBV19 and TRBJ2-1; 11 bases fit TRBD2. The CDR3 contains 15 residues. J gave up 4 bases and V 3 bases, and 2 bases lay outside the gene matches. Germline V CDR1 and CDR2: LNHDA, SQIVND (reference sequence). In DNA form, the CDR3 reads TGTGCCAGTAGTATGACTAGCGGGACATACAATGAGCAGTTCTTC. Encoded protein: CASSMTSGTYNEQFF.

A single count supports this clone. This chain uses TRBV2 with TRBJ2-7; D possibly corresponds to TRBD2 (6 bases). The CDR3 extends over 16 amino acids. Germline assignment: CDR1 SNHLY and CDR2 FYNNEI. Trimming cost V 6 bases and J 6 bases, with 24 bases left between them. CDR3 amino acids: CASSPHRGGDFGEQYF. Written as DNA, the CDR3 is TGTGCCAGCAGCCCTCATCGTGGCGGGGACTTCGGCGAGCAGTACTTC. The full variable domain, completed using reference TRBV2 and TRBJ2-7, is EPEVTQTPSHQVTQMGQEVILRCVPISNHLYFYWYRQILGQKVEFLVSFYNNEISEKSEIFDDQFSVERPDGSNFTLKIRSTKLEDSAMYFCASSPHRGGDFGEQYFGPGTRLTVT.

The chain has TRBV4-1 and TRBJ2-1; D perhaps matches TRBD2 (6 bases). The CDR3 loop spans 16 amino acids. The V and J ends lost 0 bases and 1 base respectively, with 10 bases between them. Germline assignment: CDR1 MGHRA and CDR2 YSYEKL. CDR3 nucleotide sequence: TGCGCCAGCAGCCAAGACTCGGGGGTATCCTACAATGAGCAGTTCTTC. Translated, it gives CASSQDSGVSYNEQFF.

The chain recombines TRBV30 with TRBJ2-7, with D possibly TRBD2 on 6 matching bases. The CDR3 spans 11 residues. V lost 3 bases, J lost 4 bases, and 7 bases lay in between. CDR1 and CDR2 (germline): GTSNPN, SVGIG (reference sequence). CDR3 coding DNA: TGTGCCTGGAGCGGGAGATACGAGCAGTACTTC. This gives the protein CAWSGRYEQYF.

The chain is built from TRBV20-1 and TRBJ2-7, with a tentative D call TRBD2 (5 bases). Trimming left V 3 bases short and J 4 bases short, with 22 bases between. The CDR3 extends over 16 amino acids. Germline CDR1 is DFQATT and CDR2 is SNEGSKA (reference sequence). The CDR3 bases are TGCAGTGCTAGTGGGTTTCAAGCGCCGGGAAGGTACGAGCAGTACTTC. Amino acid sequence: CSASGFQAPGRYEQYF.

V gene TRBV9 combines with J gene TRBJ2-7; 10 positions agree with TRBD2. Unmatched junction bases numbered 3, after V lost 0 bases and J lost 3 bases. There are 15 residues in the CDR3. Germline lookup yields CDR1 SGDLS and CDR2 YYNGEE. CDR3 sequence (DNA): TGTGCCAGCAGCGTAGGTAGCGGGGGGCACTACGAGCAGTACTTC. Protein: CASSVGSGGHYEQYF.

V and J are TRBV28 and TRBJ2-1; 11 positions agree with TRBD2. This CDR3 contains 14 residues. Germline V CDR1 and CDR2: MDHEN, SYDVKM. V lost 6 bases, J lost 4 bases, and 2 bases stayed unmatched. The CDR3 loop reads CASRLAGGYNEQFF. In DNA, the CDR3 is TGTGCCAGCAGGCTAGCGGGGGGTTACAATGAGCAGTTCTTC.